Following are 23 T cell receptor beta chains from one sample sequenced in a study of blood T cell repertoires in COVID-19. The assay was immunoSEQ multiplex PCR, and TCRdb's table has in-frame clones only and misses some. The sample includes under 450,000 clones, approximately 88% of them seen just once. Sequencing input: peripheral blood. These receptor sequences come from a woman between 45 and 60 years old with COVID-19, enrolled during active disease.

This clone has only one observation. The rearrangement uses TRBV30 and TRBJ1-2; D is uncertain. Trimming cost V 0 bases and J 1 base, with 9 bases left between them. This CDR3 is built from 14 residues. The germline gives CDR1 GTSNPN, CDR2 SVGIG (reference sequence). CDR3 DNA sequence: TGTGCCTGGAGTGTACACGGAGATAACTATGGCTACACCTTC. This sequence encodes CAWSVHGDNYGYTF. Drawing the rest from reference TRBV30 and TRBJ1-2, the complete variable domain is SQTIHQWPATLVQPVGSPLSLECTVEGTSNPNLYWYRQAAGRGLQLLFYSVGIGQISSEVPQNLSASRPQDRQFILSSKKLLLSDSGFYLCAWSVHGDNYGYTFGSGTRLTVV.

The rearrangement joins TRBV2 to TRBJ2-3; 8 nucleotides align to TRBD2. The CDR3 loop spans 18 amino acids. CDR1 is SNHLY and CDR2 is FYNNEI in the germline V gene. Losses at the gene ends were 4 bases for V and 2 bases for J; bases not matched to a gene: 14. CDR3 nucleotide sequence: TGTGCCAGCAGTGTACCGCGGGGGGACATCAACTACACAGATACGCAGTATTTT. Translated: CASSVPRGDINYTDTQYF.

The chain's CDR3 is CASSLVPSDRGYGYTF. As DNA, the CDR3 is TGTGCCAGCAGCTTGGTCCCCTCTGACAGGGGTTATGGCTACACCTTC. V is TRBV5-5 and J is TRBJ1-2; 8 bases line up with TRBD1. V was clipped by 0 bases and J by 5 bases; unmatched bases: 9. This CDR3 contains 16 residues. Per the germline V gene, CDR1 is SGHKS and CDR2 is YYEKEE (reference sequence).

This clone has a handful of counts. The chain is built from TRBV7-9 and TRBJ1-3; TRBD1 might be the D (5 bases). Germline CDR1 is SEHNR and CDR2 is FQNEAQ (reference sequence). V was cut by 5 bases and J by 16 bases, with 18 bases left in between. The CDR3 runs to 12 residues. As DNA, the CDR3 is TGTGCCAGCAGCCCCCGAGACAGTCTCCCGTATTTT. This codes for CASSPRDSLPYF.

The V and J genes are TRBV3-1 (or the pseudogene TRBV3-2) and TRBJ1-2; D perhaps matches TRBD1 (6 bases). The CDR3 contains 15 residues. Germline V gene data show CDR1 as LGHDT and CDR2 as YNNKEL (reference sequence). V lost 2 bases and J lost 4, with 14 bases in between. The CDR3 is CASSQMDRASYGYTF. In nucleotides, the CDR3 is TGTGCCAGCAGCCAAATGGACAGAGCCTCCTATGGCTACACCTTC.

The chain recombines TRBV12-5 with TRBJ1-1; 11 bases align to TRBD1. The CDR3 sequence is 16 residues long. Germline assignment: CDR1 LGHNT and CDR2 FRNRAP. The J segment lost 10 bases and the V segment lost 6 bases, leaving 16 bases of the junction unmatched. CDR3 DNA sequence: TGTGCTAGTGGACCCCTCTATGGGACAGGGGGGTCGGGAGCTTTCTTT. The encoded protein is CASGPLYGTGGSGAFF.

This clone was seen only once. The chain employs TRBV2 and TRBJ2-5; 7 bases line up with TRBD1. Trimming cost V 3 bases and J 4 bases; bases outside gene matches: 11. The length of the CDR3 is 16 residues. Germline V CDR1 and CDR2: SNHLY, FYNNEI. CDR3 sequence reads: CASSEDRDPGGETQYF. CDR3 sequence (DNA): TGTGCCAGCAGTGAGGACCGGGACCCAGGGGGAGAGACCCAGTACTTC.

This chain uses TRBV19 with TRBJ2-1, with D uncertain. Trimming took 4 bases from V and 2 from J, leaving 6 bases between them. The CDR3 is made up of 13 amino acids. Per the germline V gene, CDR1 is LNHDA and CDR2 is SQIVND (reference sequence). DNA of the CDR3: TGTGCCAGTAGTACCCGTCCCTACAATGAGCAGTTCTTC. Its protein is CASSTRPYNEQFF. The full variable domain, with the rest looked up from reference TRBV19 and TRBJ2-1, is DGGITQSPKYLFRKEGQNVTLSCEQNLNHDAMYWYRQDPGQGLRLIYYSQIVNDFQKGDIAEGYSVSREKKESFPLTVTSAQKNPTAFYLCASSTRPYNEQFFGPGTRLTVL.

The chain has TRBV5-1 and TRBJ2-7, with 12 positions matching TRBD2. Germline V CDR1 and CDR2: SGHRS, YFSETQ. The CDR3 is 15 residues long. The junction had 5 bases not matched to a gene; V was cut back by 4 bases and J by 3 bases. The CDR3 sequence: CASSAGLAGDYEQYF. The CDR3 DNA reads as TGCGCCAGCAGCGCGGGACTAGCGGGCGACTACGAGCAGTACTTC.

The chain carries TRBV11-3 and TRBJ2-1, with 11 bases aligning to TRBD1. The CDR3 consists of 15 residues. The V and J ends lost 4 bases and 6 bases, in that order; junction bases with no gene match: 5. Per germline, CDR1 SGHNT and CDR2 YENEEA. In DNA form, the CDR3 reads TGTGCCAGCAGCTCACGGGACAGGGGGATCAATGAGCAGTTCTTC. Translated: CASSSRDRGINEQFF.

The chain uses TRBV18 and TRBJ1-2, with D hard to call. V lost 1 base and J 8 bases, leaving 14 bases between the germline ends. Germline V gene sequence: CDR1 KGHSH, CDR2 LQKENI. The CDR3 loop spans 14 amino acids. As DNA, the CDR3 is TGTGCCAGCTCACCACTTGAGACATCCTTGGGCTACACCTTC. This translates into CASSPLETSLGYTF. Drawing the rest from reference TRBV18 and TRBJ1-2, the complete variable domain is NAGVMQNPRHLVRRRGQEARLRCSPMKGHSHVYWYRQLPEEGLKFMVYLQKENIIDESGMPKERFSAEFPKEGPSILRIQQVVRGDSAAYFCASSPLETSLGYTFGSGTRLTVV.

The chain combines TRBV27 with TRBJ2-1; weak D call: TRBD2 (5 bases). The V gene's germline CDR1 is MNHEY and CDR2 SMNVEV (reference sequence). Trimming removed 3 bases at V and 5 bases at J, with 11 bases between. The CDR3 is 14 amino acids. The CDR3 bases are TGTGCCAGCAGTTTCGAGGGAACCCACAATGAGCAGTTCTTC. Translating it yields CASSFEGTHNEQFF.

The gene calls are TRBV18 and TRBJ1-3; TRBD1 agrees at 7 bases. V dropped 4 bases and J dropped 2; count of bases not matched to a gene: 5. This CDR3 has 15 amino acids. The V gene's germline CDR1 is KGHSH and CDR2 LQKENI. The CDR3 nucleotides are TGTGCCAGCTCACGCAATGACAGGGCTGGAAACACCATATATTTT. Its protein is CASSRNDRAGNTIYF.

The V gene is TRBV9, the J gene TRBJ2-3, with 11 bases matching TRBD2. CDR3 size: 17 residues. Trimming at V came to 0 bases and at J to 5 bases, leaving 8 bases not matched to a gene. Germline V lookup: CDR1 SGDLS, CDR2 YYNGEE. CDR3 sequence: CASSVGASGGRRDTQYF. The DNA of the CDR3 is TGTGCCAGCAGCGTAGGGGCTAGCGGGGGGCGGAGAGATACGCAGTATTTT.

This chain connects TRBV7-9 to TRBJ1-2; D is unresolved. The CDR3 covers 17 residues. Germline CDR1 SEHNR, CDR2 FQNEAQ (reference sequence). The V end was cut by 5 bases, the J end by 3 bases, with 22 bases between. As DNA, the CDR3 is TGTGCCAGCAGCCCTGGTGGGGAGGGCACGGTACACTATGGCTACACCTTC. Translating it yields CASSPGGEGTVHYGYTF.

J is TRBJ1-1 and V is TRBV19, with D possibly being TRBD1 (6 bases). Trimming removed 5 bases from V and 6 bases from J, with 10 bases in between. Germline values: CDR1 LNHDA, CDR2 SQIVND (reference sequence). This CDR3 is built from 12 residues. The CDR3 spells CASSWEGAEAFF. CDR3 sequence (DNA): TGTGCCAGTAGTTGGGAGGGGGCTGAAGCTTTCTTT.

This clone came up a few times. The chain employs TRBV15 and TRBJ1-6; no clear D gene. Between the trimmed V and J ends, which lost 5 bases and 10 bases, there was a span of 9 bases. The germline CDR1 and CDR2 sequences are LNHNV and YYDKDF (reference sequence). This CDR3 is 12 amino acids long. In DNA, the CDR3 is TGTGCCACCAGCTGGCCACGATCACCCCTCCACTTT. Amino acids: CATSWPRSPLHF. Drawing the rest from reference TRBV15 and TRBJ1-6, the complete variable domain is DAMVIQNPRYQVTQFGKPVTLSCSQTLNHNVMYWYQQKSSQAPKLLFHYYDKDFNNEADTPDNFQSRRPNTSFCFLDIRSPGLGDTAMYLCATSWPRSPLHFGNGTRLTVT.

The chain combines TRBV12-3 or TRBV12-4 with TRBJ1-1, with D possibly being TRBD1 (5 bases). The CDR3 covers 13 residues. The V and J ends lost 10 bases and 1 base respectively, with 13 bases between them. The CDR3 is CATRGSRNTEAFF. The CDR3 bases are TGTGCCACCCGGGGGTCCCGGAACACTGAAGCTTTCTTT.

The CDR3, as DNA: TGTGCCAGCAGTGAAGTTTCCTTTAGCAATCAGCCCCAGCATTTT. As protein: CASSEVSFSNQPQHF. The V call is TRBV6-1, the J call TRBJ1-5; D gene uncertain. The CDR3 extends over 15 amino acids. CDR1 is MNHNS, CDR2 SASEGT, per germline. The V gene lost 1 base and the J gene lost 0 bases, with 7 bases spanning the gap.

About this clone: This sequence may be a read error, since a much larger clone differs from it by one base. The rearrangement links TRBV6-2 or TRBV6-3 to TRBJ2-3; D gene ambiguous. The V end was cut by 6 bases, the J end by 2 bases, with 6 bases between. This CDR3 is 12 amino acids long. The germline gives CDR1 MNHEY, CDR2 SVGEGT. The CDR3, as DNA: TGTGCCAGCAGCGTCTACACAGATACGCAGTATTTT. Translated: CASSVYTDTQYF.

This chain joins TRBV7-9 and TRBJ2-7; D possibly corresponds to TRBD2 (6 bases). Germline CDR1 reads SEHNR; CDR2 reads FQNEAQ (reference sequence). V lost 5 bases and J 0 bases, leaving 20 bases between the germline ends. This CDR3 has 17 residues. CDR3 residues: CASSLLVSVGGSYEQYF. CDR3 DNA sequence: TGTGCCAGCAGCCTCCTCGTGTCTGTGGGGGGCTCCTACGAGCAGTACTTC.

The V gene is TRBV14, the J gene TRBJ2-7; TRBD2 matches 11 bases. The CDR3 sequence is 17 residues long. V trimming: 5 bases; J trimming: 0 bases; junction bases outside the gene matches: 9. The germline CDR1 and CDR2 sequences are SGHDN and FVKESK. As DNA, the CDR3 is TGTGCCAGCAGCTCTGGACTAGCGGGTTCTACCTCCTACGAGCAGTACTTC. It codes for CASSSGLAGSTSYEQYF.

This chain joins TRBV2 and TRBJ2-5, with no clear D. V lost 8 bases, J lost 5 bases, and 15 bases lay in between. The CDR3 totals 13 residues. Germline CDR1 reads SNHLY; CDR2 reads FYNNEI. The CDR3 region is CASCGALMETQYF. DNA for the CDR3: TGTGCCAGCTGTGGCGCGCTCATGGAGACCCAGTACTTC.